This is a list of T cell receptor beta chains from one sample in a study of shared clonotypes between healthy human individuals. Some clones are missing from TCRdb's copy, which holds only in-frame ones; the method was immunoSEQ multiplex PCR. The sample holds some 2,000,000 clones; around 95% are singletons and the top ten take 0.13%. Sequenced material: naive CD4+ T cells sorted from blood. All receptors come from a man younger than 35 in good health. The CDR3 runs from the conserved cysteine through the conserved F or W. The D gene is left open where the match is weak. Size is omitted from some rows. Given values are once, few, many or a class for expanded clones.

v_call	j_call	d_call	clone_size	cdr3_nt	cdr3_aa
TRBV11-1	TRBJ1-1	.	.	TGTGCCAGCAGCTTTCTGAGGGACACTGAAGCTTTCTTT	CASSFLRDTEAFF
TRBV7-9	TRBJ2-5	.	.	TGTGCCAGCAGCGCCAATGGCGCAGAGACCCAGTACTTC	CASSANGAETQYF
TRBV7-3	TRBJ2-7	.	.	TGTGCCAGCAGCTTCCAGGGCTCCTACGAGCAGTACTTC	CASSFQGSYEQYF
TRBV2	TRBJ2-5	TRBD1	.	TGTGCCAGCAGTGACACGGACAGGGGTCTCCAAGAGACCCAGTACTTC	CASSDTDRGLQETQYF
TRBV28	TRBJ1-1	TRBD1	.	TGTGCCAGCACTCAACAGGGGGCTAGGCCTGAAGCTTTCTTT	CASTQQGARPEAFF
TRBV5-6	TRBJ2-3	TRBD2	.	TGTGCCAGCAGCACCAGATCACTAGCGGGAGTAGCAGATACGCAGTATTTT	CASSTRSLAGVADTQYF
TRBV5-6	TRBJ1-3	TRBD1	.	TGTGCCAGCAGCCTAGATTACGACAGGGCTGGAAACACCATATATTTT	CASSLDYDRAGNTIYF
TRBV15	TRBJ1-4	.	few	TGTGCCACCAGCAGAGGGGGGACAACTAATGAAAAACTGTTTTTT	CATSRGGTTNEKLFF
TRBV6-5	TRBJ2-7	TRBD1	.	TGTGCCAGCAGTACCCGGGACAGGGGGCACGAGCAGTACTTC	CASSTRDRGHEQYF
TRBV2	TRBJ2-5	.	.	TGTGCCAGCGGAGGGGGACAATCGTACCAAGAGACCCAGTACTTC	CASGGGQSYQETQYF
TRBV11-2	TRBJ2-1	.	.	TGTGCCAGCAGACCTCGGACCGAGTACAATGAGCAGTTCTTC	CASRPRTEYNEQFF
TRBV5-6	TRBJ2-4	.	.	TGTGCCAGCACTGGAGGAGCCAAAAACATTCAGTACTTC	CASTGGAKNIQYF
TRBV5-1	TRBJ2-7	TRBD1	.	TGCGCCAGCAGCGTAACCGGGACAGGGAACTACGAGCAGTACTTC	CASSVTGTGNYEQYF
TRBV27	TRBJ1-6	TRBD1	.	TGTGCCAGCAGTTTCCACCCCCAAACAGGGGGCATTGGTAATTCACCCCTCCACTTT	CASSFHPQTGGIGNSPLHF
TRBV30	TRBJ1-5	.	.	TGTGCCTGGAAGCCGTCTAGCAATCAGCCCCAGCATTTT	CAWKPSSNQPQHF
TRBV4-1	TRBJ2-1	.	.	TGCGCCAGCAGCCAAGAAGTTGAGGCGAGCTCCTACAATGAGCAGTTCTTC	CASSQEVEASSYNEQFF
TRBV4-1	TRBJ1-2	.	.	TGCGCCAGCAGCCAAGATCGTCTCCCCCTCTCCGGCTACACCTTC	CASSQDRLPLSGYTF
TRBV10-3	TRBJ1-2	.	once	TGTGCCATCAGTCCACAGGCCGCGGACTATGGCTACACCTTC	CAISPQAADYGYTF
TRBV6-6	TRBJ1-6	.	.	TGTGCCAGCAGTGCGACCCTGGGGAGTCTGCCCCTCCACTTT	CASSATLGSLPLHF
TRBV28	TRBJ2-7	.	.	TGTGCCAGCGCCACGCACGGGCAGAACTACGAGCAGTACTTC	CASATHGQNYEQYF
TRBV30	TRBJ1-3	.	once	TGTGCCTGGAAGAACGGGAACTCTGGAAACACCATATATTTT	CAWKNGNSGNTIYF
TRBV11-2	TRBJ2-2	.	once	TGTGCCAGCAGCAACGGACTGACGCCCGGGGAGCTGTTTTTT	CASSNGLTPGELFF
TRBV5-1	TRBJ2-5	TRBD2	.	TGCGCCAGCAGTCGCGCTAGCGGGGGGGCAGAGACCCAGTACTTC	CASSRASGGAETQYF
TRBV10-2	TRBJ1-3	TRBD1	.	TGCGCCAGCAGATCACAGGGGGCTGGTGGAAACACCATATATTTT	CASRSQGAGGNTIYF
TRBV27	TRBJ2-5	.	.	TGTGCCAGCAGTTTTTCAATGGGGGGATTACAAGAGACCCAGTACTTC	CASSFSMGGLQETQYF
TRBV18	TRBJ1-1	.	.	TGTGCCAGCTCACCACCGGCCGGGACGGGCGTAGCTTTCTTT	CASSPPAGTGVAFF
TRBV29-1	TRBJ2-1	TRBD1	.	TGCAGCGTTCCGTTATGGGACAGGGACAATGAGCAGTTCTTC	CSVPLWDRDNEQFF
TRBV11-1	TRBJ1-2	.	.	TGTGCCAGCAGCTTAGCCTCGGGGGCGCTTAACTATGGCTACACCTTC	CASSLASGALNYGYTF
TRBV5-1	TRBJ2-1	.	once	TGCGCCAGCAGCTTGACGGCGGGCTACAATGAGCAGTTCTTC	CASSLTAGYNEQFF
TRBV5-1	TRBJ1-1	.	.	TGCGCCAGCAGCTTGGCGGGGCCCGGGGACACTGAAGCTTTCTTT	CASSLAGPGDTEAFF
TRBV5-1	TRBJ1-2	.	.	TGCGCCAGCAGCTTAGCGGGTAACTATGGCTACACCTTC	CASSLAGNYGYTF
TRBV6-5	TRBJ1-1	.	.	TGTGCCAGCAGCCGCCCTCGGGGGGCTGAAGCTTTCTTT	CASSRPRGAEAFF
TRBV10-2	TRBJ2-7	.	.	TGCGCCAGCAGTAGCGGACTTTATGGGGAGCAGTACTTC	CASSSGLYGEQYF
TRBV5-1	TRBJ2-1	.	.	TGCGCCAGCAGCTGGAACAGGGAGTCCTACAATGAGCAGTTCTTC	CASSWNRESYNEQFF
TRBV6-1	TRBJ1-5	.	.	TGTGCCAGCAAGCTTTCCGGACAGTTAAATCAGCCCCAGCATTTT	CASKLSGQLNQPQHF
TRBV6-1	TRBJ2-7	.	.	TGTGCCAGCAGTGAACTGATTGGGATCGAGCAGTACTTC	CASSELIGIEQYF
TRBV5-1	TRBJ1-2	TRBD1	.	TGCGCCAGCAGCCCGGACAGGAACGGCTACACCTTC	CASSPDRNGYTF
TRBV11-2	TRBJ2-3	.	.	TGTGCCAGCAGCTTAGGCCTAGAGACAGATACGCAGTATTTT	CASSLGLETDTQYF
TRBV5-1	TRBJ2-7	TRBD1	.	TGCGCCAGCAGCCCCGAGGGGGCGGGCTACGAGCAGTACTTC	CASSPEGAGYEQYF
TRBV7-2	TRBJ2-5	TRBD2	.	TGTGCCAGCACCTCTTTCGCCGCGGGAGGTCAAGAGACCCAGTACTTC	CASTSFAAGGQETQYF
TRBV11-2	TRBJ2-3	TRBD2	.	TGTGCCAGCAGCCATGGACTAGCTAGCACAGATACGCAGTATTTT	CASSHGLASTDTQYF
TRBV5-1	TRBJ2-3	.	.	TGCGCCAGCAGCTCACAAGGGACAGATACGCAGTATTTT	CASSSQGTDTQYF
TRBV5-1	TRBJ1-6	.	.	TGCGCCAGCAGCTTGGGGCAGGGGTACGATTCACCCCTCCACTTT	CASSLGQGYDSPLHF
TRBV6-6	TRBJ2-2	TRBD2	.	TGTGCCAGCAGTCGAGCGGGGGGAAGGGCCGGGGAGCTGTTTTTT	CASSRAGGRAGELFF
TRBV14	TRBJ2-2	.	.	TGTGCCAGCAGCCCCCGACTAGGCGGCGGGGAGCTGTTTTTT	CASSPRLGGGELFF
TRBV5-8	TRBJ2-1	.	.	TGTGCCAGCAGCCAATCCTACAATGAGCAGTTCTTC	CASSQSYNEQFF
TRBV6-5	TRBJ1-1	.	.	TGTGCCAGCAGTTACCCCGGACAGCCGTTGATCTTT	CASSYPGQPLIF
TRBV19	TRBJ1-2	.	.	TGTGCCACTGCCCCGGGACACCCCGAAGGCCTCTATGGCTACACCTTC	CATAPGHPEGLYGYTF
TRBV19	TRBJ2-7	TRBD1	.	TGTGCCAGTAGTTCCGCCCTTTCCGACAGGGACGAGCAGTACTTC	CASSSALSDRDEQYF
TRBV5-1	TRBJ1-1	.	.	TGCGCCAGCAGCTTAGACAGGTTTGAAGCTTTCTTT	CASSLDRFEAFF
TRBV5-1	TRBJ2-1	TRBD2	once	TGCGCCAGCAGCGCCTCCGGGACGGTAGTAGCGGGTAGCTCCTACAATGAGCAGTTCTTC	CASSASGTVVAGSSYNEQFF
TRBV5-1	TRBJ1-2	.	once	TGCGCCAGCAGCTTGGGGGGACCGCCTGGCTACACCTTC	CASSLGGPPGYTF
TRBV27	TRBJ2-2	.	.	TGTGCCAGCAGACTGGGACGGCTGAACACCGGGGAGCTGTTTTTT	CASRLGRLNTGELFF
TRBV7-9	TRBJ1-6	.	.	TGTGCCAGCAGCTCCGGGATTCCTAATTCACCCCTCCACTTT	CASSSGIPNSPLHF